Listed below are T cell receptor beta chains from one sample, sequenced in a study of radiotherapy plus CTLA-4 blockade in lung cancer. Method: immunoSEQ multiplex PCR; TCRdb's copy keeps in-frame clones and lacks some. Among under 55,000 clones, approximately 85% were seen once, and the ten largest hold about 3.3%. Sequencing used peripheral blood, obtained from a patient treated with radiotherapy plus ipilimumab. The receptors were gathered from a human donor with non-small cell lung cancer who had stable disease on radiotherapy plus ipilimumab. CDR3s include the opening cysteine and the closing phenylalanine or tryptophan. A D gene is named only where the DNA matches it firmly. Expanded clones are given a class, and other clones once, few, many or no size at all.

D	size	V	J	CDR3	DNA
TRBD1	few	TRBV7-9	TRBJ1-4	CASSSSHQGAREKLFF	TGTGCCAGCAGCTCTTCCCATCAGGGGGCGCGGGAAAAACTGTTTTTT
TRBD2	.	TRBV25-1	TRBJ2-1	CASSGLAGYNEQFF	TGTGCCAGCAGTGGACTAGCGGGCTACAATGAGCAGTTCTTC
.	.	TRBV15	TRBJ1-3	CATSRGRGSGNTIYF	TGTGCCACCAGCAGAGGTCGGGGGTCTGGAAACACCATATATTTT
.	.	TRBV5-6	TRBJ2-7	CASSLTVNSYEQYF	TGTGCCAGCAGCTTGACAGTGAACTCCTACGAGCAGTACTTC
TRBD1	.	TRBV10-3	TRBJ2-7	CAISEQGGGLEQYF	TGTGCCATCAGTGAACAAGGGGGCGGCTTGGAGCAGTACTTC
.	few	TRBV28	TRBJ1-1	CASSLVDRLNTEAFF	TGTGCCAGCAGTTTAGTGGACAGATTGAACACTGAAGCTTTCTTT
TRBD2	.	TRBV29-1	TRBJ2-3	CSDRTSGASTDTQYF	TGCAGCGATAGGACTAGCGGAGCTAGCACAGATACGCAGTATTTT
TRBD2	.	TRBV19	TRBJ2-3	CASSPEGTSGRNTQYF	TGTGCCAGTAGTCCTGAGGGGACTAGCGGGAGAAATACGCAGTATTTT
TRBD1	.	TRBV19	TRBJ1-5	CASSEGTGRANQPQHF	TGTGCCAGTAGCGAGGGGACAGGGAGGGCAAATCAGCCCCAGCATTTT
.	.	TRBV29-1	TRBJ2-1	CSVEDRVREVNEQFF	TGCAGCGTTGAAGATCGGGTCAGGGAAGTCAATGAGCAGTTCTTC
.	.	TRBV2	TRBJ2-3	CASSPLVTQYF	TGTGCCAGCAGTCCTCTCGTCACGCAGTATTTT
TRBD1	medium-sized	TRBV30	TRBJ1-4	CAWGVRGRINEKLFF	TGTGCCTGGGGGGTCAGGGGGCGGATTAATGAAAAACTGTTTTTT
TRBD1	few	TRBV4-3	TRBJ2-3	CASTQGQGVTDTQYF	TGCGCCAGCACCCAAGGACAGGGGGTAACAGATACGCAGTATTTT
.	.	TRBV28	TRBJ2-1	CASSPIFSGLRDEQFF	TGTGCCAGCAGTCCGATTTTTAGCGGTCTTAGAGATGAGCAGTTCTTC
TRBD2	.	TRBV11-2	TRBJ2-3	CASSPREGPTDTQYF	TGTGCCAGCAGCCCCCGGGAGGGGCCCACAGATACGCAGTATTTT
.	few	TRBV7-2	TRBJ2-6	CASSLAGVAGANVLTF	TGTGCCAGCAGCTTAGCGGGAGTAGCTGGGGCCAACGTCCTGACTTTC
.	.	TRBV15	TRBJ2-7	CATSRVPSTYEQYF	TGTGCCACCAGCAGAGTCCCCTCTACCTACGAGCAGTACTTC
TRBD1	.	TRBV18	TRBJ2-1	CASSPETGGSYNEQFF	TGTGCCAGCTCACCTGAGACAGGGGGCTCCTACAATGAGCAGTTCTTC
TRBD1	few	TRBV4-1	TRBJ2-1	CASSQIGPGGPYNEQFF	TGCGCCAGCAGCCAGATTGGCCCAGGGGGCCCCTACAATGAGCAGTTCTTC
.	.	TRBV18	TRBJ1-4	CASSPTQAATNEKLFF	TGTGCCAGCTCACCAACCCAGGCTGCAACTAATGAAAAACTGTTTTTT
TRBD1	once	TRBV11-2	TRBJ2-5	CASSLGTVQETQYF	TGTGCCAGCAGCTTGGGGACAGTCCAAGAGACCCAGTACTTC
TRBD1	.	TRBV28	TRBJ1-1	CASSFGGQGVTEAFF	TGTGCCAGCAGTTTCGGGGGACAGGGGGTGACTGAAGCTTTCTTT
TRBD2	once	TRBV4-2	TRBJ2-7	CASSQVLSSGEYEQYF	TGTGCCAGCAGCCAAGTATTGTCTAGCGGGGAATACGAGCAGTACTTC
.	.	TRBV18	TRBJ2-3	CASSPASGAADTQYF	TGTGCCAGCTCACCAGCCAGCGGAGCCGCAGATACGCAGTATTTT
.	.	TRBV28	TRBJ2-2	CASSSGYGELFF	TGTGCCAGCAGTTCAGGCTACGGGGAGCTGTTTTTT
.	.	TRBV11-2	TRBJ1-1	CASRGTRMNTEAFF	TGTGCCAGCAGAGGGACTCGGATGAACACTGAAGCTTTCTTT
.	.	TRBV10-3	TRBJ1-1	CAISEFWRAGNTEAFF	TGTGCCATCAGTGAGTTTTGGAGGGCTGGGAACACTGAAGCTTTCTTT
TRBD1	.	TRBV28	TRBJ1-1	CASRRQGWTEAFF	TGTGCCAGCAGGAGACAGGGCTGGACTGAAGCTTTCTTT
TRBD2	.	TRBV4-1	TRBJ2-3	CASSQDRQREMYF	TGCGCCAGCAGCCAAGATCGCCAGCGGGAGATGTATTTT
TRBD1	.	TRBV28	TRBJ1-1	CASSFPAQGGTEAFF	TGTGCCAGCAGTTTCCCCGCCCAGGGGGGCACTGAAGCTTTCTTT
TRBD2	.	TRBV7-6	TRBJ2-1	CASSSPPERDRSSSYNEQFF	TGTGCCAGCAGCTCCCCTCCCGAGCGGGACCGCTCGAGCTCCTACAATGAGCAGTTCTTC
TRBD1	.	TRBV4-3	TRBJ2-1	CASSQDGTGSYNEQFF	TGCGCCAGCAGCCAAGACGGGACAGGTAGTTACAATGAGCAGTTCTTC
TRBD1	.	TRBV6-1	TRBJ1-2	CASSRDRGTMGGYTF	TGTGCCAGCAGTCGGGACAGGGGGACGATGGGTGGCTACACCTTC
.	.	TRBV11-1	TRBJ2-3	CASSLIRDTDTQYF	TGTGCCAGCAGCTTAATTCGGGACACAGATACGCAGTATTTT
TRBD1	.	TRBV28	TRBJ2-5	CASSPQTGVETQYF	TGTGCCAGCAGCCCCCAAACAGGGGTGGAGACCCAGTACTTC
.	.	TRBV19	TRBJ1-1	CASSQQGRTEAFF	TGTGCCAGTAGTCAGCAGGGTAGGACTGAAGCTTTCTTT
TRBD1	.	TRBV19	TRBJ2-1	CASSIGRAAGTGVYNEQFF	TGTGCCAGTAGTATAGGTAGGGCGGCCGGGACAGGGGTCTACAATGAGCAGTTCTTC
TRBD1	.	TRBV9	TRBJ1-2	CASSASDRGFYGYTF	TGTGCCAGCAGCGCCTCAGACAGGGGCTTCTATGGCTACACCTTC
TRBD2	.	TRBV6-4	TRBJ2-1	CASSGLAGGYNEQFF	TGTGCCAGCAGTGGACTAGCGGGTGGATACAATGAGCAGTTCTTC
TRBD2	.	TRBV28	TRBJ2-5	CASSFNVASGIQETQYF	TGTGCCAGCAGTTTTAATGTGGCTAGCGGAATCCAAGAGACCCAGTACTTC
.	.	TRBV30	TRBJ1-5	CAWSALGTSHSNQPQHF	TGTGCCTGGAGTGCCCTCGGGACAAGTCATAGCAATCAGCCCCAGCATTTT
.	.	TRBV28	TRBJ1-1	CASTLKGQGAFF	TGTGCCAGCACTCTTAAAGGCCAGGGGGCTTTCTTT
.	.	TRBV2	TRBJ1-5	CASSQDRADNQPQHF	TGTGCCAGCAGTCAGGACAGAGCAGATAATCAGCCCCAGCATTTT
.	.	TRBV7-6	TRBJ2-5	CASSLTYLLGGETQYF	TGTGCCAGCAGCTTGACGTACTTGCTGGGGGGAGAGACCCAGTACTTC
.	.	TRBV28	TRBJ1-1	CASSFRPQSEAFF	TGTGCCAGCAGTTTTAGGCCACAGTCTGAAGCTTTCTTT
.	.	TRBV7-3	TRBJ2-3	CASSSSHSSDTQYF	TGTGCCAGCAGCTCTAGCCATTCCTCAGATACGCAGTATTTT
TRBD2	.	TRBV11-2	TRBJ2-3	CASSTLAGGRSDTQYF	TGTGCCAGCAGTACCCTAGCGGGAGGGAGGTCAGATACGCAGTATTTT
.	.	TRBV9	TRBJ2-3	CASSVGGVQSDTQYF	TGTGCCAGCAGCGTAGGCGGGGTACAATCCGATACGCAGTATTTT
.	.	TRBV18	TRBJ1-5	CASSPQGQSNQPQHF	TGTGCCAGCTCACCCCAAGGACAGAGCAATCAGCCCCAGCATTTT